What follows are 10 T cell receptor beta chains derived from one specimen sequenced in a study of T cell repertoires in cytomegalovirus infection. TCRdb itself ran the reads through MiXCR, one entry per CDR3 protein. This table holds some 440,000 distinct CDR3 sequences, 25% to 40% found once. Sequenced sample: PBMCs. These receptors all come from a human donor in good health (CMV status not recorded). Some clones in this sample may be carry-over from other donors' samples.

About this clonotype: The conserved closing phenylalanine or tryptophan is absent in this CDR3, likely reflecting a read error. The V and J genes are TRBV5-4 and TRBJ2-1; TRBD1 agrees at 7 bases. Germline CDR1 and CDR2: SGHNT and YYREEE (reference sequence). J lost 4 bases, V lost 3 bases, and 7 bases had no gene match. The CDR3 consists of 15 residues. The CDR3 DNA reads as TGTGCCAGCAGCTGGGACAGTTCCGTGTACAATGAGCAGTTCGTC. It translates to CASSWDSSVYNEQFV.

This clonotype was picked up a small number of times. The chain combines TRBV7-2 with TRBJ2-2; 10 bases fit TRBD1. V was pared by 5 bases and J by 0 bases, with 12 bases of the junction left unmatched. CDR1 SGHTA and CDR2 FQGNSA come from the germline V gene. CDR3 size: 19 residues. As DNA, the CDR3 is TGTGCCAGCAGCCCGCACCTACGACAGGGGGCGGCGAACACCGGGGAGCTGTTTTTT. It specifies CASSPHLRQGAANTGELFF.

This chain connects TRBV6-2 or TRBV6-3 to TRBJ1-1; unclear D gene. Germline lookup yields CDR1 MNHEY and CDR2 SVGEGT. Trimming removed 0 bases at V and 0 bases at J, with 5 bases between. The CDR3 sequence is 14 residues long. The CDR3, as DNA: TGTGCCAGCAGTTACTCTCAGCTGAACACTGAAGCTTTCTTT. Encoded protein: CASSYSQLNTEAFF.

The chain recombines TRBV6-1 with TRBJ2-7, with D possibly matching TRBD1 (6 bases). CDR1 and CDR2 from the germline V gene are MNHNS and SASEGT. The CDR3 has 15 amino acids. Trimming removed 2 bases at V and 1 base at J, with 12 bases between. The CDR3 spells CASSEHLGQSYEQYF. CDR3 DNA sequence: TGTGCCAGCAGTGAACACCTAGGACAGTCCTACGAGCAGTACTTC.

V and J are TRBV19 and TRBJ2-7; D might be TRBD2 (6 bases). The germline V gene encodes CDR1 LNHDA and CDR2 SQIVND (reference sequence). V was shortened by 7 bases and J by 1 base, with 11 bases between the two germline ends. This CDR3 has 13 amino acids. The CDR3 nucleotides read TGTGCCAGTACCCTGGGACTTTCCTACGAGCAGTACTTC. Translating gives CASTLGLSYEQYF.

At least ten counts were recorded for this clonotype. V usage is TRBV7-8 and J usage is TRBJ2-7; TRBD2 matches at 15 bases. CDR3 length: 18 residues. CDR1 and CDR2 from the germline V gene are SGHVS and FQNEAQ. The ends lost 1 base at V and 6 bases at J; junction bases unmatched: 10. For the CDR3, the DNA is TGTGCCAGCAGCTTAGGTCTGGGACTAGCGGGGGGAATAGGCGAGCAGTACTTC. Its translation is CASSLGLGLAGGIGEQYF.

The genes are TRBV5-4 and TRBJ1-3, with TRBD1 as a possible D gene (5 bases). The V and J ends lost 1 base and 2 bases respectively, with 7 bases between them. CDR3 size: 14 residues. CDR1 is SGHNT, CDR2 YYREEE, per germline (reference sequence). This CDR3 is CASSLRGAGNTIYF. CDR3 in DNA: TGTGCCAGCAGCTTGAGAGGGGCTGGAAACACCATATATTTT.

This clonotype showed up just a few times. V and J are TRBV7-6 and TRBJ1-6, with D possibly being TRBD1 (6 bases). V was clipped by 5 bases and J by 5 bases, with 10 bases between them. Germline assignment: CDR1 SGHVS and CDR2 FNYEAQ. This CDR3 comprises 14 residues. This CDR3 reads CASSKQGDNSPLHF. CDR3 nucleotide sequence: TGTGCCAGCAGCAAACAGGGAGATAATTCACCCCTCCACTTT. Full variable domain (remainder filled in from reference TRBV7-6 and TRBJ1-6): GAGVSQSPRYKVTKRGQDVALRCDPISGHVSLYWYRQALGQGPEFLTYFNYEAQQDKSGLPNDRFSAERPEGSISTLTIQRTEQRDSAMYRCASSKQGDNSPLHFGNGTRLTVT.

The J gene is TRBJ2-5, the V gene TRBV20-1; the D is unclear. The CDR3 is made up of 14 amino acids. Trimming shortened V by 2 bases and J by 2 bases, and 12 bases separated the two germline ends. Germline V lookup: CDR1 DFQATT, CDR2 SNEGSKA (reference sequence). CDR3 coding DNA: TGCAGTGCTAGATCCCACGCAGTTCAAGAGACCCAGTACTTC. Protein product: CSARSHAVQETQYF.

This clonotype has more than one count but fewer than ten. This chain links TRBV12-3 or TRBV12-4 with TRBJ1-2; 7 positions match TRBD1. The CDR3 extends over 15 amino acids. J gave up 6 bases and V 6 bases, and 13 bases lay outside the gene matches. In DNA, the CDR3 is TGTGCCAGCAGCCCAACCCCGACAGGGAAGGATGGCTACACCTTC. It yields the protein CASSPTPTGKDGYTF.